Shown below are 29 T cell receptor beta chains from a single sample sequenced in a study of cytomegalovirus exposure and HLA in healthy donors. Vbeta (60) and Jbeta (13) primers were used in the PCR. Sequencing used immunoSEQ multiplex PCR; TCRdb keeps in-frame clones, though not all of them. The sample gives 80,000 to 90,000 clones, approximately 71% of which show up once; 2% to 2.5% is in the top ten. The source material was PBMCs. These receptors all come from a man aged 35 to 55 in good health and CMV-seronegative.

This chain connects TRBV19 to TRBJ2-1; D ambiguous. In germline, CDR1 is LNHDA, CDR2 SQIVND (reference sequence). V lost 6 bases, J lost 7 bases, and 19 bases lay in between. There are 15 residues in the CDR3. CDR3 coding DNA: TGTGCCAGTAGCCAACCGCTCGTCCGGAGAAATGAGCAGTTCTTC. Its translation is CASSQPLVRRNEQFF.

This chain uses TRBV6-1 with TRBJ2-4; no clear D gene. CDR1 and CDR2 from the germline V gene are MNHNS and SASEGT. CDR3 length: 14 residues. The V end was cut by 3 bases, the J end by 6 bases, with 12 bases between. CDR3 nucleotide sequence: TGTGCCAGCAGTGATGGAGTTGCCGGAAACATTCAGTACTTC. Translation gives CASSDGVAGNIQYF.

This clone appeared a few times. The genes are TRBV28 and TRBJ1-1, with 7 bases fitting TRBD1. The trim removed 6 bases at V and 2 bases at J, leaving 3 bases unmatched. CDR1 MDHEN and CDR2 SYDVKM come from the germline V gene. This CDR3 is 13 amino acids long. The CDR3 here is CASRTGYNTEAFF. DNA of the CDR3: TGTGCCAGCAGGACAGGGTATAACACTGAAGCTTTCTTT.

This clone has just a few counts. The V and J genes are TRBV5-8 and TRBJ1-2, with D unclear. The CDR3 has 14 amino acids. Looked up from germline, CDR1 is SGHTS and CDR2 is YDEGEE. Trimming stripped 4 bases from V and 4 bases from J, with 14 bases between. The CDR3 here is CASSTPTRSYGYTF. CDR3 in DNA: TGTGCCAGCAGCACCCCCACGCGGAGCTATGGCTACACCTTC. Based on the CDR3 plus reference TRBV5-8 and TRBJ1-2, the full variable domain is EAGVTQSPTHLIKTRGQQATLRCSPISGHTSVYWYQQALGLGLQFLLWYDEGEERNRGNFPPRFSGRQFPNYSSELNVNALELEDSALYLCASSTPTRSYGYTFGSGTRLTVV.

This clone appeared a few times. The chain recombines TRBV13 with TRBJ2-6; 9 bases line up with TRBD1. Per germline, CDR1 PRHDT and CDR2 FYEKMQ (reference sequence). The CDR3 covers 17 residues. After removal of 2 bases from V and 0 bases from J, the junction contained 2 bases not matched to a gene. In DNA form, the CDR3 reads TGTGCCAGCAGCTTAATACAGGGGGCCTCTGGGGCCAACGTCCTGACTTTC. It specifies CASSLIQGASGANVLTF.

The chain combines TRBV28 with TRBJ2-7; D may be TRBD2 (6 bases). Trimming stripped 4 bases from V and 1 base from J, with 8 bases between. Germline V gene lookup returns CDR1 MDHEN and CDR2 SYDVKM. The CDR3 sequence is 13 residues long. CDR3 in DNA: TGTGCCAGCAGTTATGCGGGGTCCTACGAGCAGTACTTC. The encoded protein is CASSYAGSYEQYF. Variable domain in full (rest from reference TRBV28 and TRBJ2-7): DVKVTQSSRYLVKRTGEKVFLECVQDMDHENMFWYRQDPGLGLRLIYFSYDVKMKEKGDIPEGYSVSREKKERFSLILESASTNQTSMYLCASSYAGSYEQYFGPGTRLTVT.

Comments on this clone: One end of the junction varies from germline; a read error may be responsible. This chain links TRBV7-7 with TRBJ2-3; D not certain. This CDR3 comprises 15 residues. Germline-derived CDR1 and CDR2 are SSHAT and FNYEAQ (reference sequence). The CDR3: CASSLSTVSTDTQYF. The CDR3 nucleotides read TGTGCTAGCAGCTTAAGTACGGTGAGCACAGATACGCAGTATTTT. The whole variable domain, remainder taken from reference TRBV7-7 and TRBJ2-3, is GAGVSQSPRYKVTKRGQDVTLRCDPISSHATLYWYQQALGQGPEFLTYFNYEAQPDKSGLPSDRFSAERPEGSISTLTIQRTEQRDSAMYRCASSLSTVSTDTQYFGPGTRLTVL.

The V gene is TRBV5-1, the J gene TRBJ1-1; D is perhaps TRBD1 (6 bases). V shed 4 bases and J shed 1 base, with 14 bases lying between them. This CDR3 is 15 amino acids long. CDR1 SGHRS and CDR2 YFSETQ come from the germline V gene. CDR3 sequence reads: CASSIQGPRNTEAFF. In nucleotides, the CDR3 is TGCGCCAGCAGCATTCAGGGGCCGAGGAACACTGAAGCTTTCTTT.

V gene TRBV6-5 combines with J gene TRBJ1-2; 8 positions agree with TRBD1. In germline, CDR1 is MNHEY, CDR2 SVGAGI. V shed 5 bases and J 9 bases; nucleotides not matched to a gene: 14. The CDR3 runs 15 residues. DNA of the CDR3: TGTGCCAGCAGTCGGGGGTGGGCAGGGGGCGATCGCTACACCTTC. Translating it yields CASSRGWAGGDRYTF.

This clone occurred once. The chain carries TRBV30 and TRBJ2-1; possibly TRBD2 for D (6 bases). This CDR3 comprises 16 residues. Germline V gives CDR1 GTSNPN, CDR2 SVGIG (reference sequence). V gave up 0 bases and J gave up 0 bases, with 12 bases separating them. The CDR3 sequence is CAWSVQGLNSYNEQFF. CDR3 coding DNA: TGTGCCTGGAGTGTCCAGGGACTTAACTCCTACAATGAGCAGTTCTTC.

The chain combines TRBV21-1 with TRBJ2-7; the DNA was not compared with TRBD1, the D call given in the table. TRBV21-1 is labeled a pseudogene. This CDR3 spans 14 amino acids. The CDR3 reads CASLPGTVSYEQYF. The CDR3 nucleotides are TGTGCCAGCTTACCCGGGACAGTCTCCTACGAGCAGTACTTC.

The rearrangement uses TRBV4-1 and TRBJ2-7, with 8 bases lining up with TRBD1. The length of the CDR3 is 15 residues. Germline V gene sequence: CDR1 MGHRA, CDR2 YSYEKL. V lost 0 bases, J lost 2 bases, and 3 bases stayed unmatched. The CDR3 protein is CASSQEGTGPYEQYF. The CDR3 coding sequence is TGCGCCAGCAGCCAAGAGGGGACAGGCCCCTACGAGCAGTACTTC.

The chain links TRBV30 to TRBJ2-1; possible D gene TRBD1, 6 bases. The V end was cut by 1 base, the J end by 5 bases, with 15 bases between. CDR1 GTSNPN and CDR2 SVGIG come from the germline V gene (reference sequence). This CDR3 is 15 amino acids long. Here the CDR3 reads CAWSGPAGTHNEQFF. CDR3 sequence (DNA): TGTGCCTGGAGTGGTCCAGCCGGGACACACAATGAGCAGTTCTTC.

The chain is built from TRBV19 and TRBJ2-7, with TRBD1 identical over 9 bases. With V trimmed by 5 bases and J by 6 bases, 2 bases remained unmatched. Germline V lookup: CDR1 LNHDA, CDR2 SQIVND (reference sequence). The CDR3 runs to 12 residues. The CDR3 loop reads CASSHRGREQYF. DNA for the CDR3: TGTGCCAGTAGTCACAGGGGGCGCGAGCAGTACTTC.

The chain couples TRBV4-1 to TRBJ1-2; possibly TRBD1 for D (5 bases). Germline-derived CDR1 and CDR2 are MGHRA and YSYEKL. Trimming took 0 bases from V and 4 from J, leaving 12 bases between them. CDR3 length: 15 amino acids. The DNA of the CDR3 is TGCGCCAGCAGCCAAGATGGGGAGGGGTTCTATGGCTACACCTTC. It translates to CASSQDGEGFYGYTF.

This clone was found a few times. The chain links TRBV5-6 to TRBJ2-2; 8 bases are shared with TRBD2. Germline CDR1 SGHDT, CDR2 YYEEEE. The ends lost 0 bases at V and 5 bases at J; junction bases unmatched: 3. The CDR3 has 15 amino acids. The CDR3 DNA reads TGTGCCAGCAGCTTGGATCGCGGGGGGACCGGGGAGCTGTTTTTT. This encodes CASSLDRGGTGELFF. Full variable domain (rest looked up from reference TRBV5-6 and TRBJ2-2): DAGVTQSPTHLIKTRGQQVTLRCSPKSGHDTVSWYQQALGQGPQFIFQYYEEEERQRGNFPDRFSGHQFPNYSSELNVNALLLGDSALYLCASSLDRGGTGELFFGEGSRLTVL.

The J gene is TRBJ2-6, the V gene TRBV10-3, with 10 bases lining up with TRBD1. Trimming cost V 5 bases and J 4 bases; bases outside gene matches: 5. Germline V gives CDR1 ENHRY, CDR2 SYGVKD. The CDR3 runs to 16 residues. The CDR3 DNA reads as TGTGCCATCAGTCGGGACAGGGGAGCCGGGGCCAACGTCCTGACTTTC. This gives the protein CAISRDRGAGANVLTF.

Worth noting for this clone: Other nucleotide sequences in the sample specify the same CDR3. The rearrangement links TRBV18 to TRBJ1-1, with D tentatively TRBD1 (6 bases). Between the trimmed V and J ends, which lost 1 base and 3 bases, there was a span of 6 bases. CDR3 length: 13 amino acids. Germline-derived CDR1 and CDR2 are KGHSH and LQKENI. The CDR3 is CASSPQGDTEAFF. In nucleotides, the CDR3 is TGTGCCAGCTCACCACAGGGGGACACTGAAGCTTTCTTT.

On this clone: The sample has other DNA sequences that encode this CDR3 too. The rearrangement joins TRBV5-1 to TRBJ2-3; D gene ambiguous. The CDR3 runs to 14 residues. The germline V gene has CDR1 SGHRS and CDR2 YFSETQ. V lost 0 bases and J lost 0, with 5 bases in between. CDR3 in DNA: TGCGCCAGCAGCTTGGCTCAGAGCACAGATACGCAGTATTTT. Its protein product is CASSLAQSTDTQYF.

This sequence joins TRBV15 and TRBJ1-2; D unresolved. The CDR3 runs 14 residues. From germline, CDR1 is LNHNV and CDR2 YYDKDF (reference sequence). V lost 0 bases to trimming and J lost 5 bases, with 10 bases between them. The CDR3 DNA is TGTGCCACCAGCAGAGACGTGAACGGGTATGGCTACACCTTC. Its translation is CATSRDVNGYGYTF.

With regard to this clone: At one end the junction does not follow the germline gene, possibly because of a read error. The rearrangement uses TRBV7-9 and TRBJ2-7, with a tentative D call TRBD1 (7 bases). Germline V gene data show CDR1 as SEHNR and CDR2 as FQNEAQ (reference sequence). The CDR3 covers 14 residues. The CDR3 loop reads CASSSARGYGQEDF. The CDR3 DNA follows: TGTGCCAGCAGCTCAGCTCGGGGGTATGGACAGGAAGACTTC.

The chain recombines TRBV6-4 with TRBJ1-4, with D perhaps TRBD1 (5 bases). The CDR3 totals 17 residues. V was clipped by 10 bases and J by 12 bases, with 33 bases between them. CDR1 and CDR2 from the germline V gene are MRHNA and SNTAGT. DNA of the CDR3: TGTGCCACCCCACTGGGGCCCCTCGGGGGAGCCAAAGTTGAACTGTTTTTT. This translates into CATPLGPLGGAKVELFF.

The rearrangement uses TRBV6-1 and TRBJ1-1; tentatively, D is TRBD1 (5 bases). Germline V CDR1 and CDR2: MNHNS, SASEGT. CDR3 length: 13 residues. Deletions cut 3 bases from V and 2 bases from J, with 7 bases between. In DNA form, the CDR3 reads TGTGCCAGCAGTGATGGGACTAACACTGAAGCTTTCTTT. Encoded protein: CASSDGTNTEAFF.

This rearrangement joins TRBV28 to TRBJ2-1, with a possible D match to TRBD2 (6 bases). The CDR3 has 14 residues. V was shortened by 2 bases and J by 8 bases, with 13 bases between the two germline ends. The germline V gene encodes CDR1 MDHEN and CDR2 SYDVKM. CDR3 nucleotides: TGTGCCAGCAGTTTAGACGGGAGAGGGGATGAGCAGTTCTTC. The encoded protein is CASSLDGRGDEQFF.

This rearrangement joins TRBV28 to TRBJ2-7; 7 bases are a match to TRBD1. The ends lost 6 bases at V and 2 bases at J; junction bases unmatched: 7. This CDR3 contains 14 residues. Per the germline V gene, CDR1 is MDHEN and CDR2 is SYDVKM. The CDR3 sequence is CASSSPGQPYEQYF. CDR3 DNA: TGTGCCAGCAGCTCTCCGGGACAGCCCTACGAGCAGTACTTC.

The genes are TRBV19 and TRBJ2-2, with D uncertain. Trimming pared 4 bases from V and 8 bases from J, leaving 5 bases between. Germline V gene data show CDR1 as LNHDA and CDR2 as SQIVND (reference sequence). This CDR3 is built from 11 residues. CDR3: CASSSYGELFF. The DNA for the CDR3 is TGTGCCAGTAGTAGTTATGGGGAGCTGTTTTTT.

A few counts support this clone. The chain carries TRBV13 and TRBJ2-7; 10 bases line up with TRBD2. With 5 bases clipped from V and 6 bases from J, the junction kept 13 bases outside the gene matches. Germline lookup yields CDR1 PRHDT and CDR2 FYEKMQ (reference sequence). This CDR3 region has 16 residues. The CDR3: CASSPRTSGGDGEQYF. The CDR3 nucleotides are TGTGCCAGCAGCCCCAGGACTAGCGGCGGGGATGGCGAGCAGTACTTC.

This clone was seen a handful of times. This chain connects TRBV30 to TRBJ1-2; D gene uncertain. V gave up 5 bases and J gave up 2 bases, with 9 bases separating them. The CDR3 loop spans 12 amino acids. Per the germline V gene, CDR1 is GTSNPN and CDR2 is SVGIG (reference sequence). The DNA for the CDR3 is TGTGCCTGGTTCCGAGGAAACTATGGCTACACCTTC. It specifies CAWFRGNYGYTF.

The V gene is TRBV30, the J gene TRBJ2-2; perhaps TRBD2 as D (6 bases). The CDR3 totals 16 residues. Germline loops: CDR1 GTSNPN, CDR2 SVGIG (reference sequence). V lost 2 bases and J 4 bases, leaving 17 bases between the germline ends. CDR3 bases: TGTGCCTGGAGTATGCTAGCGCCTCGGGGCACCGGGGAGCTGTTTTTT. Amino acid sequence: CAWSMLAPRGTGELFF.